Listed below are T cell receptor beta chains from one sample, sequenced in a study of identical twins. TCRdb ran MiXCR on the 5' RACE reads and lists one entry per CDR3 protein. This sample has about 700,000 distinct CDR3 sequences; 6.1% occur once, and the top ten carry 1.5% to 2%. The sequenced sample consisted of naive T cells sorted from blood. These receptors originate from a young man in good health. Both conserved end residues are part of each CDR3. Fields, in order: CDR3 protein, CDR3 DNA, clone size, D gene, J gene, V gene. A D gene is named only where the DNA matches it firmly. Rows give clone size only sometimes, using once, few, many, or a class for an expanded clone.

CSALAQTSGPYNEQFF TGCAGCGCGCTAGCCCAAACTAGCGGGCCTTACAATGAGCAGTTCTTC few TRBD2 TRBJ2-1 TRBV29-1
CASGEGQSYGYTF TGTGCCAGCGGCGAGGGACAGAGCTATGGCTACACCTTC - TRBD1 TRBJ1-2 TRBV12-3/TRBV12-4
CATASRGGETQYF TGTGCCACCGCCTCGAGAGGCGGTGAGACCCAGTACTTC many - TRBJ2-5 TRBV24-1
CAWIHNQGNYGYTF TGTGCCTGGATTCACAACCAGGGGAACTATGGCTACACCTTC - - TRBJ1-2 TRBV30
CASSHSPTGTDTQYF TGCGCCAGCAGCCACAGCCCGACAGGGACAGATACGCAGTATTTT - TRBD1 TRBJ2-3 TRBV4-3
CASSLGGVATEAFF TGTGCCAGCAGTTTAGGGGGTGTTGCCACTGAAGCTTTCTTT many - TRBJ1-1 TRBV12-3/TRBV12-4
CSARDPTSGRLDTYEQYF TGCAGTGCTAGAGATCCGACTAGCGGGAGGTTAGATACCTACGAGCAGTACTTC - TRBD2 TRBJ2-7 TRBV20-1
CASSYWASGAKETQYF TGTGCCAGCAGTTACTGGGCTAGCGGGGCTAAAGAGACCCAGTACTTC few TRBD2 TRBJ2-5 TRBV6-2/TRBV6-3
CASSFMGLPNTGELFF TGCGCCAGCAGCTTTATGGGACTACCGAACACCGGGGAGCTGTTTTTT many TRBD2 TRBJ2-2 TRBV5-1
CASQFKGGYEQYF TGTGCCAGCCAATTCAAGGGGGGCTACGAGCAGTACTTC many - TRBJ2-7 TRBV13
CASRHTAHYYGYTF TGTGCCAGCAGACACACAGCACACTACTATGGCTACACCTTC few - TRBJ1-2 TRBV6-1
CASSLSGSSYEQYF TGTGCCAGCAGCTTAAGCGGGAGCTCCTACGAGCAGTACTTC many TRBD2 TRBJ2-7 TRBV7-3
CSASLGGIGDEQFF TGCAGTGCTAGTTTGGGAGGGATCGGGGATGAGCAGTTCTTC many TRBD2 TRBJ2-1 TRBV20-1
CASSPVTPSGANVLTF TGTGCCAGCAGTCCCGTGACACCCTCTGGGGCCAACGTCCTGACTTTC few - TRBJ2-6 TRBV27
CASSQVKGLANYGYTF TGTGCCAGCAGCCAAGTCAAGGGACTCGCTAACTATGGCTACACCTTC few - TRBJ1-2 TRBV4-2
CASSPGPNNSPLHF TGTGCCAGCAGCCCTGGTCCTAATAATTCACCCCTCCACTTT few - TRBJ1-6 TRBV7-2
CASSRNRRSEQYF TGTGCCAGCAGTCGCAACAGGAGGTCCGAGCAGTACTTC - - TRBJ2-7 TRBV12-3/TRBV12-4
CASSLSGYGANVLTF TGTGCCAGCAGTTTGTCAGGCTACGGCGCCAACGTCCTGACTTTC - - TRBJ2-6 TRBV6-2/TRBV6-3
CASSLFRGRKDEQYF TGTGCCAGCAGCTTATTCAGGGGTCGCAAGGACGAGCAGTACTTC - - TRBJ2-7 TRBV5-6
CSARQKANYGYTF TGCAGTGCTAGACAGAAGGCTAACTATGGCTACACCTTC many - TRBJ1-2 TRBV20-1
CASSFSGSRDTQYF TGTGCCAGCAGTTTTTCGGGGAGTAGAGATACGCAGTATTTT many - TRBJ2-3 TRBV12-3/TRBV12-4